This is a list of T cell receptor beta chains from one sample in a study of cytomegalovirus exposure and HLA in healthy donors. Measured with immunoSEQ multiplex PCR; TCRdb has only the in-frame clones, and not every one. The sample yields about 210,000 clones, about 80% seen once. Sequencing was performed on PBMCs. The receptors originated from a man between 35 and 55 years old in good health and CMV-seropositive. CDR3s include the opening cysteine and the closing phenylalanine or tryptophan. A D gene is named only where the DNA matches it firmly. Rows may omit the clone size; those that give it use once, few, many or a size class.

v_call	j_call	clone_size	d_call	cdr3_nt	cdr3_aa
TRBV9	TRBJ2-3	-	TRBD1	TGTGCCAGCGGCGTAGAGGGGGCGCGTACAGATACGCAGTATTTT	CASGVEGARTDTQYF
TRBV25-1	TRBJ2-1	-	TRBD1	TGTGCCAGCAGTGGGCCCCGGGACAGGGAAACTCAGTATGAGCAGTTCTTC	CASSGPRDRETQYEQFF
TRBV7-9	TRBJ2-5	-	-	TGTGCCAGCAGCTGGGACACCCGACAAGAGACCCAGTACTTC	CASSWDTRQETQYF
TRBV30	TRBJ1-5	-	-	TGTGCCTGGAGCGCGGACAGTCTTGAGCCCCAGCATTTT	CAWSADSLEPQHF
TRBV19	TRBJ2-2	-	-	TGTGCCAGTAATTTCAGGTCCGGGGAGCTGTTTTTT	CASNFRSGELFF
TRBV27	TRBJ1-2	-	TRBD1	TGTGCCAGCAGTTTATCTCCCGGGACAGCTAACTATGGCTACACCTTC	CASSLSPGTANYGYTF
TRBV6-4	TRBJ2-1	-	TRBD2	TGTGCCAGCAGTGAGTTAGCGGGAGCCAACAATGAGCAGTTCTTC	CASSELAGANNEQFF
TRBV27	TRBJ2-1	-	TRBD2	TGTGCCAGCAGTTTGGATATGGCGGGGGCGGGGGGCAATGAGCAGTTCTTC	CASSLDMAGAGGNEQFF
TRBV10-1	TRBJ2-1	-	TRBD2	TGCGCCAGCAGCCGGGGGACTAGCGGGGGACCTTCGAATGAGCAGTTCTTC	CASSRGTSGGPSNEQFF
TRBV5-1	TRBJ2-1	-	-	TGCGCCAGCAGCTCCAGTCCGGAGGGTGAGCAGTTCTTC	CASSSSPEGEQFF
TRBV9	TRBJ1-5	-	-	TGTGCCAGCAGCCACGTTGGAGAGGGCAATCAGCCCCAGCATTTT	CASSHVGEGNQPQHF
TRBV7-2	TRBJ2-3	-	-	TGTGCCAGCAGCTTAGTACTATCCAGAAACCCAGATACGCAGTATTTT	CASSLVLSRNPDTQYF
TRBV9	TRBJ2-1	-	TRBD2	TGTGCCAGCAGTCCGAGACTAGCGGGATTTGAGCAGTTCTTC	CASSPRLAGFEQFF
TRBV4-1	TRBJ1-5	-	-	TGCGCCAGCAGCCAAGATGACGTGGGGACATCGAGCAATCAGCCCCAGCATTTT	CASSQDDVGTSSNQPQHF
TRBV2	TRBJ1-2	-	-	TGTGCCAGCACTCCCCGGGACTCGGGCTACACCTTC	CASTPRDSGYTF
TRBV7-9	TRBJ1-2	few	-	TGTGCCAGCAGCTGGGACTCTAACTATGGCTACACCTTC	CASSWDSNYGYTF
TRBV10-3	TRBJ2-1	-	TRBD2	TGTGCCATCAGTGAACCAGGACTAGCGGACAAATACAATGAGCAGTTCTTC	CAISEPGLADKYNEQFF
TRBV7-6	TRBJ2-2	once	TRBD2	TGTGCCAGCAGTCTAGCGGGAGGGCCCGCCACCGGGGAGCTGTTTTTT	CASSLAGGPATGELFF
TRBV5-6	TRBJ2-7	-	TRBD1	TGTGCCAGCAGCTTCACAGGGGGTAGATACGAGCAGTACTTC	CASSFTGGRYEQYF
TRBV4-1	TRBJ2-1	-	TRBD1	TGCGCCAGCAGCCAAACCCAGGACAGGGCCAATGAGCAGTTCTTC	CASSQTQDRANEQFF
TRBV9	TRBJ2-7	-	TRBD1	TGTGCCAGCACTCCAGTTGTAGGGGGCCCGGGGGAGCAGTACTTC	CASTPVVGGPGEQYF
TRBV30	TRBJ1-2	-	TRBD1	TGTGCCTGGAGTGGGGGACAGGGTGGTGAAAAGGGCTACACCTTC	CAWSGGQGGEKGYTF
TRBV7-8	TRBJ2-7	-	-	TGTGCCAGCAGCTTCCCCGGGAACGAGCAGTACTTC	CASSFPGNEQYF
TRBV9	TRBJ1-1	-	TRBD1	TGTGCCAGCAGCCTCTCGACAGGGTGGGACACTGAAGCTTTCTTT	CASSLSTGWDTEAFF
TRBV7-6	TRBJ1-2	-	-	TGTGCCAGCAGCTTAGCGACAGCCCCTACTTATGGCTACACCTTC	CASSLATAPTYGYTF
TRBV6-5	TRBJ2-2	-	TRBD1	TGTGCCAGCAGTCGATCGACAGGGACCGGGGAGCTGTTTTTT	CASSRSTGTGELFF
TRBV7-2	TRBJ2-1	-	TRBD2	TGTGCCAGCAGCAACACGGGGGGACTAGCGGGAGGTGTCGGTGAGCAGTTCTTC	CASSNTGGLAGGVGEQFF
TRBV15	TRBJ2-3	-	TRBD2	TGTGCCACCAGCAGAGTGGGGGAGGGAGGCACAGATACGCAGTATTTT	CATSRVGEGGTDTQYF
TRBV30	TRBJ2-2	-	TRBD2	TGTGCCTGGAGTCTACAAGCGGGAGGGCCGATCGGGGAGCTGTTTTTT	CAWSLQAGGPIGELFF
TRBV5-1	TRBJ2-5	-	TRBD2	TGCGCCAGCAGCTTGCTAGCGGGAGGAGGAGAGACCCAGTACTTC	CASSLLAGGGETQYF
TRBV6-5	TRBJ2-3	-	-	TGTGCCAGCAGTTACTCCTGGTCACAGGATACGCAGTATTTT	CASSYSWSQDTQYF
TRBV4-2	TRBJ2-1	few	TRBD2	TGTGCCAGCAGCCAAGATGGGAGCGGGAGTCCCTACAATGAGCAGTTCTTC	CASSQDGSGSPYNEQFF
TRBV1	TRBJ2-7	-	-	TGCACCAGCAGCCGGAACCTGGGGCCTAGCGGGAGTTCGTACGAGCAGTACTTC	CTSSRNLGPSGSSYEQYF
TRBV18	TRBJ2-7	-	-	TGTGCCAGCTCACCACGACTTTCTTACGAGCAGTACTTC	CASSPRLSYEQYF
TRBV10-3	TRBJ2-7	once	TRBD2	TGTGCCATCAGTGAGCCAGGGGTAGCGGGAGGGCCGTACGAGCAGTACTTC	CAISEPGVAGGPYEQYF
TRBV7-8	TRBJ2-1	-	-	TGTGCCAGCAGCTTTTGGTGGGCTGGCCCGGGAGAAGGGAATGAGCAGTTCTTC	CASSFWWAGPGEGNEQFF
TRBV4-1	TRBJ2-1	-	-	TGCGCCAGCAGCCAAGAAGGGGGAAATGAGCAGTTCTTC	CASSQEGGNEQFF